These 22 T cell receptor beta chains were all obtained from the same sample, sequenced in a study of cytomegalovirus exposure and HLA in healthy donors (dated by TCRdb to 2015 to 2018). Libraries were prepared through the immunoSEQ multiplex PCR assay. For the multiplex PCR, a mixture combining 60 forward primers for TCR Vbeta segments and 13 reverse primers for TCR Jbeta segments was used. Sourced from immuneACCESS, this table was stored by TCRdb with only in-frame sequences that have V and J called. A share of the clones is absent; for the studies checked, an unresolved V gene accounts for under half, and the remainder has no known explanation. For this sample the table gives about 120,000 clones, of which roughly 70% were detected only once. 3.5% to 5% of the sample comes from the top ten. Sequencing was carried out using PBMCs. The receptor set was obtained from a woman aged 40 to 49 in good health and CMV-seropositive.

The chain is built from TRBV5-4 and TRBJ2-5; 10 positions agree with TRBD1. The CDR3 is 13 amino acids. Germline trimming cut 2 bases from V and 11 bases from J; bases unmatched to any gene: 6. Germline loops: CDR1 SGHNT, CDR2 YYREEE (reference sequence). CDR3 sequence: CASSLGGQGEQYF. The DNA of the CDR3 is TGTGCCAGCAGCTTAGGAGGACAGGGGGAGCAGTACTTC.

The V and J genes are TRBV2 and TRBJ2-5; TRBD2 agrees at 14 bases. The germline gives CDR1 SNHLY, CDR2 FYNNEI. This CDR3 spans 18 amino acids. With 8 bases clipped from V and 4 bases from J, the junction kept 15 bases outside the gene matches. Here the CDR3 DNA reads TGTGCCAGCCGTGGGACTAGCGGGGGTCCGTTGTTAGGAGAGACCCAGTACTTC. Its translation is CASRGTSGGPLLGETQYF.

This chain uses TRBV7-9 with TRBJ2-2; possible D gene TRBD2, 5 bases. Trimming stripped 2 bases from V and 4 bases from J, with 8 bases between. The CDR3 has 14 amino acids. In germline, CDR1 is SEHNR, CDR2 FQNEAQ (reference sequence). The CDR3 coding sequence is TGTGCCAGCAGCTTAAGCGGAAGCACCGGGGAGCTGTTTTTT. This encodes CASSLSGSTGELFF.

This clone was counted a few times. The chain joins TRBV5-1 to TRBJ1-2, with TRBD1 as a possible D gene (5 bases). Per the germline V gene, CDR1 is SGHRS and CDR2 is YFSETQ. V dropped 0 bases and J dropped 5 bases, with 5 bases sitting between them. The CDR3 spans 12 residues. The CDR3 bases are TGCGCCAGCAGCTTGGCAGGGTATGGCTACACCTTC. It is translated as CASSLAGYGYTF.

Only a few counts were recorded for this clone. The junction differs from germline at one of its ends, possibly a read error. The chain has TRBV7-7 and TRBJ2-3, with D hard to call. The length of the CDR3 is 14 residues. Germline V gene sequence: CDR1 SSHAT, CDR2 FNYEAQ (reference sequence). Written as DNA, the CDR3 is TGTGCTAGCAGCTTAGGAGTAGGCACAGATACGCAGTATTTT. Protein product: CASSLGVGTDTQYF.

The chain joins TRBV7-6 to TRBJ1-5, with D unresolved. The germline V gene encodes CDR1 SGHVS and CDR2 FNYEAQ. The V and J ends lost 1 base and 0 bases respectively, with 4 bases between them. The CDR3 extends over 14 amino acids. The chain's CDR3 is CASSLEASNQPQHF. For the CDR3, the DNA is TGTGCCAGCAGCTTAGAAGCTAGCAATCAGCCCCAGCATTTT.

V and J are TRBV5-6 and TRBJ2-3, with a possible D match to TRBD1 (6 bases). The CDR3 length is 12 residues. Trimming shortened V by 4 bases and J by 9 bases, and 12 bases separated the two germline ends. Germline-derived CDR1 and CDR2 are SGHDT and YYEEEE. The CDR3 nucleotides read TGTGCCAGCAGCCCCGTGCAGGGGACGCAGTATTTT. As protein: CASSPVQGTQYF.

The chain carries TRBV2 and TRBJ1-2; 11 bases align to TRBD1. Germline V lookup: CDR1 SNHLY, CDR2 FYNNEI. CDR3 size: 15 residues. The V segment lost 6 bases and the J segment 1 base; nucleotides outside the gene matches: 4. CDR3 bases: TGTGCCAGCAGAAGGACAGGGGGCGATAACTATGGCTACACCTTC. As protein: CASRRTGGDNYGYTF.

The chain joins TRBV18 to TRBJ1-1, with a tentative D call TRBD1 (5 bases). The V end lost 3 bases, the J end lost 8 bases, and 13 bases lay between the germline ends. Germline V gene lookup returns CDR1 KGHSH and CDR2 LQKENI. The CDR3 contains 13 residues. CDR3 protein: CASSPQGFGEAFF. In DNA form, the CDR3 reads TGTGCCAGCTCACCTCAGGGTTTTGGCGAAGCTTTCTTT.

The chain combines TRBV5-4 with TRBJ2-1; TRBD2 matches 11 bases. V trimming: 8 bases; J trimming: 7 bases; junction bases outside the gene matches: 8. This CDR3 is built from 14 residues. Germline CDR1 reads SGHNT; CDR2 reads YYREEE (reference sequence). The CDR3 protein is CASGWASGGNEQFF. CDR3 in DNA: TGTGCCAGTGGTTGGGCTAGCGGGGGGAATGAGCAGTTCTTC.

In regard to this clone: The same CDR3 is also encoded by other DNA sequences in this sample. The rearrangement links TRBV9 to TRBJ2-3; D is uncertain. The CDR3 runs to 14 residues. The V end lost 0 bases, the J end lost 0 bases, and 5 bases lay between the germline ends. Germline assignment: CDR1 SGDLS and CDR2 YYNGEE. CDR3: CASSVAGSTDTQYF. CDR3 in DNA: TGTGCCAGCAGCGTAGCCGGGAGCACAGATACGCAGTATTTT.

The genes are TRBV5-1 and TRBJ1-2, with a weak D call TRBD1 (6 bases). The CDR3 is 12 residues long. CDR1 is SGHRS and CDR2 is YFSETQ in the germline V gene. V was clipped by 5 bases and J by 8 bases, with 13 bases between them. DNA of the CDR3: TGCGCCAGCAGACCGAGGGGGGGCGGCTACACCTTC. This gives the protein CASRPRGGGYTF.

The V gene is TRBV9, the J gene TRBJ2-1; 12 bases map to TRBD2. V shed 2 bases, J shed 2 bases, and the junction held 2 bases outside the gene matches. This CDR3 has 16 residues. Per the germline V gene, CDR1 is SGDLS and CDR2 is YYNGEE. The CDR3 DNA reads as TGTGCCAGCAGCGTCGGACTAGCGGGAACCTACAATGAGCAGTTCTTC. Amino acids: CASSVGLAGTYNEQFF.

Worth noting for this clone: Additional DNA sequences in this sample encode the identical CDR3. The genes are TRBV4-3 and TRBJ2-3; no clear D. This CDR3 is built from 14 residues. From germline, CDR1 is LGHNA and CDR2 YSLEER. V was shortened by 0 bases and J by 3 bases, with 7 bases between the two germline ends. The CDR3 DNA reads as TGCGCCAGCAGCCAAGAGGCGGAAACAGATACGCAGTATTTT. Translation gives CASSQEAETDTQYF.

This sequence joins TRBV7-9 and TRBJ2-1, with 13 bases lining up with TRBD2. The V and J ends lost 0 bases and 10 bases, in that order; junction bases with no gene match: 6. The CDR3 spans 16 residues. The germline gives CDR1 SEHNR, CDR2 FQNEAQ (reference sequence). DNA of the CDR3: TGTGCCAGCAGCTTAGCGGGGACTAGCGGGATACGAGAGCAGTTCTTC. It encodes CASSLAGTSGIREQFF. Full variable domain (outside the CDR3, taken from reference TRBV7-9 and TRBJ2-1): DTGVSQNPRHKITKRGQNVTFRCDPISEHNRLYWYRQTLGQGPEFLTYFQNEAQLEKSRLLSDRFSAERPKGSFSTLEIQRTEQGDSAMYLCASSLAGTSGIREQFFGPGTRLTVL.

This clone was seen only once. The J gene is TRBJ2-3, the V gene TRBV5-1, with 9 bases fitting TRBD1. The V gene end was trimmed by 2 bases and the J gene end by 0 bases; junction bases not matched to a gene: 10. The CDR3 is made up of 18 amino acids. CDR1 and CDR2 from the germline V gene are SGHRS and YFSETQ. CDR3 residues: CASSFRDRAPFSTDTQYF. CDR3 in DNA: TGCGCCAGCAGCTTCCGGGACAGGGCCCCATTTAGCACAGATACGCAGTATTTT.

This sequence joins TRBV7-2 and TRBJ2-1, with 12 bases identical to TRBD1. The CDR3 is 14 amino acids. Germline values: CDR1 SGHTA, CDR2 FQGNSA. Losses at the gene ends were 3 bases for V and 10 bases for J; bases not matched to a gene: 4. The chain's CDR3 is CASSFRDRGREQFF. The CDR3 coding sequence is TGTGCCAGCAGCTTCCGGGACAGGGGGCGAGAGCAGTTCTTC.

The chain couples TRBV6-1 to TRBJ2-1; 7 bases are a match to TRBD2. Losses at the gene ends were 4 bases for V and 8 bases for J; bases not matched to a gene: 17. Germline V gene data show CDR1 as MNHNS and CDR2 as SASEGT. CDR3 length: 17 amino acids. The CDR3 DNA is TGTGCCAGCAGTGCCAACCTAGCGGAAGCCGCTCTCGATGAGCAGTTCTTC. It encodes CASSANLAEAALDEQFF.

This clone has only a few counts. This chain connects TRBV5-8 to TRBJ2-5; TRBD2 matches at 10 bases. The germline V gene has CDR1 SGHTS and CDR2 YDEGEE. Trimming at V came to 2 bases and at J to 14 bases, leaving 3 bases not matched to a gene. This CDR3 has 11 residues. The DNA of the CDR3 is TGTGCCAGCAGCTTCACTAGCGGGACATACTTC. Protein sequence: CASSFTSGTYF.

This clone turned up a few times. This chain uses TRBV4-1 with TRBJ2-7; maybe TRBD1 (5 bases). This CDR3 has 17 residues. V was trimmed by 0 bases and J by 0 bases, leaving 15 bases between them. Germline V gives CDR1 MGHRA, CDR2 YSYEKL. The CDR3 reads CASSQEETGISSYEQYF. CDR3 DNA: TGCGCCAGCAGCCAAGAAGAAACAGGAATTAGCTCCTACGAGCAGTACTTC.

J is TRBJ1-1 and V is TRBV6-5, with a weak D call TRBD1 (6 bases). The CDR3 runs 15 residues. Germline lookup yields CDR1 MNHEY and CDR2 SVGAGI. V dropped 7 bases and J dropped 3 bases, with 18 bases sitting between them. CDR3 sequence reads: CASTLKGGEDTEAFF. In DNA, the CDR3 is TGTGCCAGCACCCTAAAGGGGGGGGAGGACACTGAAGCTTTCTTT.

CDR3 loop: CAWSRSGTPSYEQYF. As DNA, the CDR3 is TGTGCCTGGAGTAGGAGCGGGACGCCCTCCTACGAGCAGTACTTC. The rearrangement uses TRBV30 and TRBJ2-7; 7 bases fit TRBD2. The germline gives CDR1 GTSNPN, CDR2 SVGIG (reference sequence). The CDR3 is 15 amino acids. J gave up 0 bases and V 2 bases, and 7 bases lay outside the gene matches.